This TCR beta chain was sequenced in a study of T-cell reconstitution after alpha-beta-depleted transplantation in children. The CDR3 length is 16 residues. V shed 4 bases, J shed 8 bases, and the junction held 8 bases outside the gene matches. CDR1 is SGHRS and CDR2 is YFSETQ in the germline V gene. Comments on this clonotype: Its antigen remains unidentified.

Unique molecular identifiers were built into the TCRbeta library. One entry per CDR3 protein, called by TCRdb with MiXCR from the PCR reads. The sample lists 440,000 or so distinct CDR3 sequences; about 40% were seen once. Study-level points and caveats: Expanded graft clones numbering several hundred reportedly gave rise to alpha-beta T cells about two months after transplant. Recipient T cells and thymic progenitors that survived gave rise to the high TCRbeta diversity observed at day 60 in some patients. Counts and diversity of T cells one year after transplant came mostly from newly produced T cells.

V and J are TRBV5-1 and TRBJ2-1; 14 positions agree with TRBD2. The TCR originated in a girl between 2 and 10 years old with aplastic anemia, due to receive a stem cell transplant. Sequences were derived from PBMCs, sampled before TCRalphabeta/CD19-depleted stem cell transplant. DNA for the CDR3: TGCGCCAGCAGCACCGGACTAGCGGGGGGCCTCGATGAGCAGTTCTTC. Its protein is CASSTGLAGGLDEQFF.